This entry concerns a single T cell receptor beta chain. The antigen is not known. This record comes from a study of shared clonotypes between healthy human individuals. Study overall: Plates per donor: three CD4 naive, three CD4 memory, two CD8 naive, one CD8 memory.

The CDR3 is 15 amino acids. Trimming removed 4 bases from V and 0 bases from J, with 13 bases in between. The V gene's germline CDR1 is ENHRY and CDR2 SYGVKD. Whole-study findings and limits: Around 5% of naive CD4 clonotypes were common to a handful of donors.

Assay: immunoSEQ multiplex PCR; the TCRdb copy retains only in-frame clones and omits some. The sample carries 1,400,000 or so clones, 97% to 99% recorded once. Source material: naive CD4+ T cells sorted from blood. Subset here: CD45RA+ positively selected. This clonotype was sampled from a man aged 30 to 45 in good health. This chain links TRBV10-3 with TRBJ2-7, with TRBD2 as a possible D gene (5 bases). The DNA of the CDR3 is TGTGCCATCAGTGGCGGGTCTAGAGTCTCCTACGAGCAGTACTTC. This translates into CAISGGSRVSYEQYF.